A single sample gave rise to the 8 T cell receptor beta chains below, sequenced in a study of blood T cell repertoires in COVID-19. The data were produced by immunoSEQ multiplex PCR, yet TCRdb's version contains in-frame clones alone and is incomplete. There are tens of thousands of clones in the sample; roughly four fifths occur only once, and around 2.3% lies in the top ten. Source material: peripheral blood. All receptors come from a man aged 65 to 85 with COVID-19, enrolled during active disease.

V usage is TRBV28 and J usage is TRBJ2-7, with a possible D match to TRBD2 (7 bases). The CDR3 length is 15 residues. Trimming removed 5 bases at V and 5 bases at J, with 19 bases between. CDR1 and CDR2 from the germline V gene are MDHEN and SYDVKM. CDR3 nucleotide sequence: TGTGCCAGCAGTGCCTCCGGGGGGCGGGGGAACGAGCAGTACTTC. The encoded protein is CASSASGGRGNEQYF.

This clone has a handful of counts. The chain joins TRBV5-6 to TRBJ1-4; the D is unclear. The germline gives CDR1 SGHDT, CDR2 YYEEEE. V was clipped by 1 base and J by 3 bases, with 4 bases between them. The CDR3 runs 13 residues. The CDR3 loop is CASSLRANEKLFF. The CDR3 DNA follows: TGTGCCAGCAGCTTGAGAGCTAATGAAAAACTGTTTTTT.

The genes are TRBV4-2 and TRBJ1-2; possibly TRBD1 for D (6 bases). CDR1 and CDR2 from the germline V gene are LGHNA and YNFKEQ. The V end lost 3 bases, the J end lost 2 bases, and 16 bases lay between the germline ends. The length of the CDR3 is 16 residues. CDR3 in amino acids: CASSQDTGTLNYGYTF. The DNA for the CDR3 is TGTGCCAGCAGCCAGGACACCGGGACACTAAACTATGGCTACACCTTC.

The chain has TRBV19 and TRBJ2-7; tentatively, D is TRBD1 (6 bases). Germline V gives CDR1 LNHDA, CDR2 SQIVND (reference sequence). The CDR3 runs to 15 residues. The V end lost 6 bases, the J end lost 4 bases, and 19 bases lay between the germline ends. CDR3 in DNA: TGTGCCAGTAGCCCCAGGGCAGGGGACACATACGAGCAGTACTTC. This sequence encodes CASSPRAGDTYEQYF.

This chain connects TRBV12-5 to TRBJ2-1, with 10 bases identical to TRBD1. With V trimmed by 1 base and J by 5 bases, 2 bases remained unmatched. CDR1 LGHNT and CDR2 FRNRAP come from the germline V gene. This CDR3 region has 15 residues. CDR3 DNA: TGTGCTAGTGGTTTGGGACAGGGGGCCCACAATGAGCAGTTCTTC. Its protein product is CASGLGQGAHNEQFF.

The chain uses TRBV7-2 and TRBJ1-3; unclear D gene. The CDR3 length is 12 residues. V lost 4 bases and J 7 bases, leaving 8 bases between the germline ends. CDR1 and CDR2 from the germline V gene are SGHTA and FQGNSA. The CDR3 region has the DNA TGTGCCAGCAGCTCCTCGCGCAACACCATATATTTT. It translates to CASSSSRNTIYF.

A few counts support this clone. This sequence joins TRBV5-1 and TRBJ1-4; 8 bases align to TRBD1. Per the germline V gene, CDR1 is SGHRS and CDR2 is YFSETQ. V was pared by 3 bases and J by 8 bases, with 9 bases of the junction left unmatched. The CDR3 runs 15 residues. CDR3 DNA: TGCGCCAGCAGCTGGGGACAGGTCGTGAACGAAAAACTGTTTTTT. Translation gives CASSWGQVVNEKLFF.

The chain combines TRBV30 with TRBJ1-2; D is unclear. Trimming shortened V by 0 bases and J by 14 bases, and 13 bases separated the two germline ends. CDR3 length equals 11 residues. In germline, CDR1 is GTSNPN, CDR2 SVGIG (reference sequence). Written as DNA, the CDR3 is TGTGCCTGGAGTGTACTCGGAAGGAGGACCTTC. This translates into CAWSVLGRRTF.